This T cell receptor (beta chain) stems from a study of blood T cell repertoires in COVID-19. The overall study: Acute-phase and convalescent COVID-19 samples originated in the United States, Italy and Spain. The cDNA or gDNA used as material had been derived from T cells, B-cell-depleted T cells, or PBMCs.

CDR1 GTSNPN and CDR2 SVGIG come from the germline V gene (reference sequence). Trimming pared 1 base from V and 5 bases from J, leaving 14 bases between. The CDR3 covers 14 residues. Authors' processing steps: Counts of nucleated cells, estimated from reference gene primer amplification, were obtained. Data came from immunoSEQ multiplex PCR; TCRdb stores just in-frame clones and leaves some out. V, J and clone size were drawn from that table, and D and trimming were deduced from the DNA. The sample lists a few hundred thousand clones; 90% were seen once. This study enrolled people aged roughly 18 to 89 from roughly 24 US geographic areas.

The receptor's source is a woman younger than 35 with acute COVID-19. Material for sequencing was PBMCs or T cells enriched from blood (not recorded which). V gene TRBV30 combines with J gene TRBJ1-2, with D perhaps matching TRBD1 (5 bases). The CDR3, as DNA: TGTGCCTGGAGTGCGCAGGGTCGTGGGTATGGCTACACCTTC. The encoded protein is CAWSAQGRGYGYTF.